A selection of T cell receptor beta chains follows, all from one sample in a study of CD8 T cells in ankylosing spondylitis. MiXCR, run by TCRdb on the 5' RACE reads, gives a single entry per CDR3 protein. The repertoire includes approximately 220,000 distinct CDR3 sequences, over 9.5% of them detected once, and about 19% sits in the top ten. Sequencing was carried out using blood, either unsorted or a sorted T cell fraction (not recorded which). The receptors here all came from a male donor with ankylosing spondylitis or in good health (not recorded which). CDR3s include the opening cysteine and the closing phenylalanine or tryptophan. D genes are given only for firm matches. Only some rows state a clone size, as once, few, many or a class for expanded clones.

cdr3_nt: TGTGCCAGCAGCTCGAACGCCCGGGGGGATGAGCAGTTCTTC
cdr3_aa: CASSSNARGDEQFF
clone_size: few
j_call: TRBJ2-1
v_call: TRBV7-6
d_call: TRBD2

cdr3_nt: TGTGCCAGCAGCGGCGCGGGGGGACAGTACCAAGAGACCCAGTACTTC
cdr3_aa: CASSGAGGQYQETQYF
clone_size: few
j_call: TRBJ2-5
v_call: TRBV9
d_call: .

cdr3_nt: TGTGCCAGCAGCTCCGGACGAACCTACGAGCAGTACTTC
cdr3_aa: CASSSGRTYEQYF
clone_size: many
j_call: TRBJ2-7
v_call: TRBV5-6
d_call: .

cdr3_nt: TGCAGTGCTAGAGGAATCTCTGGAGGTACGCAGTATTTT
cdr3_aa: CSARGISGGTQYF
clone_size: many
j_call: TRBJ2-3
v_call: TRBV20-1
d_call: .

cdr3_nt: TGTGCCAGCAGTTCCAACTTGGGCGGCTACACCTTC
cdr3_aa: CASSSNLGGYTF
clone_size: many
j_call: TRBJ1-2
v_call: TRBV28
d_call: .

cdr3_nt: TGTGCCAGCAGCGATGCGACAACTGGAAACACCATATATTTT
cdr3_aa: CASSDATTGNTIYF
clone_size: .
j_call: TRBJ1-3
v_call: TRBV2
d_call: .

cdr3_nt: TGTGCCAGCAGCCCGTTGGACAGGGAAAGAGGCTACACCTTC
cdr3_aa: CASSPLDRERGYTF
clone_size: .
j_call: TRBJ1-2
v_call: TRBV6-1
d_call: TRBD1

cdr3_nt: TGTGCCAGCAGTCCTAGCGGGGGTCTCGGTGAGCAGTTCTTC
cdr3_aa: CASSPSGGLGEQFF
clone_size: many
j_call: TRBJ2-1
v_call: TRBV28
d_call: TRBD2

cdr3_nt: TGCAGTGCTAGAGATCGGCGGAAGCGGGGGGCCTTGGATACGCAGTATTTT
cdr3_aa: CSARDRRKRGALDTQYF
clone_size: few
j_call: TRBJ2-3
v_call: TRBV20-1
d_call: TRBD2

cdr3_nt: TGCAGTGCTAGAGATCTCTCGGGATCCGGGGAGCTGTTTTTT
cdr3_aa: CSARDLSGSGELFF
clone_size: many
j_call: TRBJ2-2
v_call: TRBV20-1
d_call: .

cdr3_nt: TGTGCCAGCAGTTACCCAGGGGGCCACGGCTACACCTTC
cdr3_aa: CASSYPGGHGYTF
clone_size: many
j_call: TRBJ1-2
v_call: TRBV6-5
d_call: TRBD1

cdr3_nt: TGTGCCAGCCCCCCGCGCCCGTATAGCAATCAGCCCCAGCATTTT
cdr3_aa: CASPPRPYSNQPQHF
clone_size: many
j_call: TRBJ1-5
v_call: TRBV7-9
d_call: .

cdr3_nt: TGCAGCGTTCAGGCCCAGAACACTGAAGCTTTCTTT
cdr3_aa: CSVQAQNTEAFF
clone_size: many
j_call: TRBJ1-1
v_call: TRBV29-1
d_call: .

cdr3_nt: TGTGCCAGCACCGTCAGCCGGGATACCGGGGAGCTGTTTTTT
cdr3_aa: CASTVSRDTGELFF
clone_size: many
j_call: TRBJ2-2
v_call: TRBV6-1
d_call: .

cdr3_nt: TGTGCCAGCAGCCATCCGGGACTAGTGACTCCCGGGGAGCTGTTTTTT
cdr3_aa: CASSHPGLVTPGELFF
clone_size: many
j_call: TRBJ2-2
v_call: TRBV7-2
d_call: TRBD2

cdr3_nt: TGCGCCAGCAGCCCGATTGAGAGGGGGCGTAATATTGAGCAGTTCTTC
cdr3_aa: CASSPIERGRNIEQFF
clone_size: many
j_call: TRBJ2-1
v_call: TRBV5-1
d_call: TRBD1

cdr3_nt: TGCAGTGCTAGAGTGGGACTAGCGGGGTCTAGCACAGATACGCAGTATTTT
cdr3_aa: CSARVGLAGSSTDTQYF
clone_size: few
j_call: TRBJ2-3
v_call: TRBV20-1
d_call: TRBD2